This T cell receptor beta chain derives from a study of spatial heterogeneity in lung cancer (dated by TCRdb to the late 2010s). At the level of the whole study: Beta-chain transcripts were consistently detected in greater numbers than alpha-chain transcripts, which likely reflected higher beta-chain transcript abundance. In the raw uncorrected reads, each unique combination of TCR and UMI appeared on average more than ten times. TCR alpha and beta repertoires were quantitatively compared across multiple tumor regions, matched nontumor lung and blood in non-small cell lung cancer. The study linked features of the TCR repertoire to counts of nonsynonymous mutations, which were determined by whole-exome sequencing of tumor tissue. Both alpha and beta chains were TCR-sequenced in samples taken at surgery, namely 220 tumor regions, 62 to 65 matched nontumor lung samples and over 55 PBMC samples. Study-level results and caveats: Ubiquitous expanded tumor TCRs were found in blood more often at tumor resection than at routine follow-up. Confirming at a functional level the hypothesis that regional TCRs recognize regional mutations was considered to require additional single-cell paired TCR alpha and beta sequencing.

Per the publication, the time point label means: sample taken at primary tumor resection. The donors were fewer than 90 patients from the lung TRACERx cohort who had early-stage, untreated non-small cell lung cancer. For TCR sequencing, whole RNA was extracted from tumor and nontumor lung tissue, or from cryopreserved PBMC samples, and no cell sorting was done. A patient was chosen for TCR sequencing only when enough RNA was available from at least two tumor regions. Trimming takes 2 bases from V and 2 bases from J, and the germline ends sit 13 bases apart. The CDR1 and CDR2 encoded by the germline V gene are SGHRS and YFSETQ. Its CDR3 holds 15 amino acids, cysteine through phenylalanine. The retained sequence is limited to the CDR3, 45 bases, with the frame set at the first base. Receptor libraries were prepared by 5' RACE. Sequencing instrument: NextSeq 500. The TCR library protocol attached a unique molecular identifier to each TCR cDNA molecule to allow correction of PCR and sequencing errors. Concerning the study's data processing: TCR identification, UMI-based error correction and CDR3 extraction were performed with Decombinator tools. Expanded TCRs were defined as those above a frequency of 2 per 1,000, corresponding to the top 1% of the tumor frequency distribution. Renyi diversity was calculated using the R vegan package after each repertoire was subsampled 100 times to 5,000 TCRs. CDR3 similarity networks were built from amino acid triplet string-kernel similarity, connecting CDR3s with pairwise similarity above 0.82. The raw public data were reprocessed by TCRdb itself: fastp quality trimming at Q25, MiXCR clonotype calling, in-frame beta chains only. Rows with one shared CDR3 protein collapse into an entry with the most common genes and DNA. For this entry, the V and J calls and clone size follow TCRdb and not the study's own pipeline. Within this sample are over 45,000 distinct CDR3 sequences, with approximately 5% of them counted one time only. Clones ranked in the top ten supply roughly 11% of the sample.

The sample holds many counts of this clonotype. Its antigen has not been determined. No clone much larger than this one lies a single base away; base qualities are absent. This specimen consisted of PBMCs, obtained at surgery. Recombination connected TRBV5-1 to TRBJ1-1; TRBD1 is a weak D gene call, 6 bases matching. The TCR was taken from a male donor with early-stage non-small cell lung cancer. The DNA sequence is TGCGCCAGCAGCTTTGGGGGCATGGGTAACACTGAAGCTTTCTTT. Its amino acids are CASSFGGMGNTEAFF.